This T cell receptor (beta chain) appears in the sequencing data of a study of control samples from healthy donors and cancer patients. The CDR3 consists of 13 residues. V lost 3 bases and J 5 bases, leaving 10 bases between the germline ends. Germline V gene lookup returns CDR1 LNHDA and CDR2 SQIVND (reference sequence). The data were produced by immunoSEQ multiplex PCR, yet TCRdb's version contains in-frame clones alone and is incomplete. The data show 100,000 to 150,000 clones, about nine tenths seen once. The specimen sequenced was blood. The TCR was taken from a man in his forties in good health. The rearrangement joins TRBV19 to TRBJ2-5, with a tentative D call TRBD1 (6 bases). The CDR3 here is CASSMFGGETQYF. DNA of the CDR3: TGTGCCAGTAGTATGTTTGGGGGCGAGACCCAGTACTTC.